This entry features one TCR beta chain sequence. What it binds is not known. Investigators spread the genomic DNA of each subset evenly over several immunoSEQ plates. In the sorted-subset replicate PCRs, approximately 200 ng DNA, 25,000 to 35,000 T cell genomes, was used. The assay was immunoSEQ multiplex PCR, and TCRdb's table has in-frame clones only and misses some. This table has about 2.4 million clones, over 85% appearing once. This record belongs to a study of shared clonotypes between healthy human individuals. Study-wide findings and caveats: Depth of sequencing was expected to influence donor clonotype sharing. Naive subsets generally had larger estimated richness than memory subsets.

CDR3 size: 15 residues. V shed 3 bases and J shed 2 bases, with 10 bases lying between them. CDR1 and CDR2 from the germline V gene are LNHDA and SQIVND (reference sequence). This sequence joins TRBV19 and TRBJ1-4; D is perhaps TRBD1 (6 bases). Sequenced sample: naive CD4+ T cells from PBMCs. Subset of the sample: CD45RA+ positively selected. The clonotype was recovered from a man between 18 and 35 years old in good health. Some clones in this sample may be carry-over from other donors' samples. In DNA form, the CDR3 reads TGTGCCAGTAGTATTGGGGGCATGACTAATGAAAAACTGTTTTTT. Amino acid sequence: CASSIGGMTNEKLFF. The full variable domain, completed using reference TRBV19 and TRBJ1-4, is DGGITQSPKYLFRKEGQNVTLSCEQNLNHDAMYWYRQDPGQGLRLIYYSQIVNDFQKGDIAEGYSVSREKKESFPLTVTSAQKNPTAFYLCASSIGGMTNEKLFFGSGTQLSVL.